The 26 T cell receptor beta chains below come from one sample, sequenced in a study of T cell repertoires in cytomegalovirus infection. A single record per CDR3 protein comes from TCRdb applying MiXCR to the reads. The data contain more than 150,000 distinct CDR3 sequences, about 21% of them singletons. Material: PBMCs. The receptors were gathered from a human donor in good health (CMV status not recorded). Some clones in this sample may be carry-over from other donors' samples.

About this clonotype: A much larger clone lies one base from this, so it may be a read error. This CDR3 is missing its conserved last phenylalanine or tryptophan, likely due to a read error. V gene TRBV7-2 combines with J gene TRBJ2-5; 7 bases are a match to TRBD1. V lost 3 bases to trimming and J lost 2 bases; unmatched junction nucleotides: 3. The germline V gene encodes CDR1 SGHTA and CDR2 FQGNSA. The length of the CDR3 is 14 residues. The CDR3 DNA sequence: TGTGCCAGCAGCTTCAACAGGGGTCAAGAGACCCAGTACTTG. This encodes CASSFNRGQETQYL.

The rearrangement uses TRBV20-1 and TRBJ2-7; 8 positions match TRBD2. CDR1 is DFQATT and CDR2 is SNEGSKA in the germline V gene (reference sequence). After removal of 3 bases from V and 0 bases from J, the junction contained 4 bases not matched to a gene. CDR3 length: 14 amino acids. CDR3 residues: CSASLAGSSYEQYF. For the CDR3, the DNA is TGCAGTGCTAGCTTAGCGGGGTCCTCCTACGAGCAGTACTTC.

This clonotype was seen at least ten times. J is TRBJ1-5 and V is TRBV6-1, with a tentative D call TRBD1 (5 bases). Germline values: CDR1 MNHNS, CDR2 SASEGT. The V gene lost 5 bases and the J gene lost 7 bases, with 9 bases spanning the gap. This CDR3 is 12 amino acids long. The CDR3 nucleotides read TGTGCCAGCAGTAACCCAGGGCAGCCCCAGCATTTT. It specifies CASSNPGQPQHF.

The gene calls are TRBV28 and TRBJ1-5; D gene ambiguous. The CDR3 contains 13 residues. Per germline, CDR1 MDHEN and CDR2 SYDVKM. The V end was cut by 10 bases, the J end by 4 bases, with 14 bases between. The CDR3 nucleotides read TGTGCCACAATTTCCGGGAAAAATCAGCCCCAGCATTTT. Its protein product is CATISGKNQPQHF.

This clonotype occurred many times. The chain links TRBV7-2 to TRBJ1-1, with D perhaps matching TRBD1 (6 bases). V lost 4 bases, J lost 11 bases, and 17 bases lay in between. CDR1 is SGHTA and CDR2 is FQGNSA in the germline V gene. The CDR3 contains 13 residues. The DNA of the CDR3 is TGTGCCAGCAGCTCCCCCGGGGGGCGAGGTGCTTTCTTT. Amino acid sequence: CASSSPGGRGAFF.

This clonotype showed up just a few times. J is TRBJ2-2 and V is TRBV28, with D possibly being TRBD2 (5 bases). Germline CDR1 is MDHEN and CDR2 is SYDVKM. Trimming pared 6 bases from V and 5 bases from J, leaving 10 bases between. The length of the CDR3 is 13 residues. CDR3 bases: TGTGCCAGCAGAAGCGGAGCGACCGGGGAGCTGTTTTTT. It is translated as CASRSGATGELFF.

The rearrangement links TRBV18 to TRBJ2-1; D possibly corresponds to TRBD2 (5 bases). V was trimmed by 0 bases and J by 3 bases, leaving 9 bases between them. The CDR3 is 15 residues long. Germline-derived CDR1 and CDR2 are KGHSH and LQKENI. CDR3 amino acids: CASSPPGGLYNEQFF. CDR3 coding DNA: TGTGCCAGCTCACCACCGGGCGGGCTCTACAATGAGCAGTTCTTC.

This clonotype was counted at least ten times. This chain connects TRBV7-8 to TRBJ2-5; 11 bases map to TRBD2. The V gene end was trimmed by 5 bases and the J gene end by 5 bases; junction bases not matched to a gene: 7. Germline CDR1 is SGHVS and CDR2 is FQNEAQ. The CDR3 sequence is 15 residues long. This CDR3 is CASSVLAGGVETQYF. The CDR3 DNA reads TGTGCCAGCAGCGTTTTAGCGGGGGGGGTGGAGACCCAGTACTTC.

V is TRBV28 and J is TRBJ2-3; perhaps D is TRBD1 or TRBD2 (5 bases each). The CDR3 extends over 13 amino acids. Between the trimmed V and J ends, which lost 6 bases and 8 bases, there was a span of 15 bases. Germline V gene lookup returns CDR1 MDHEN and CDR2 SYDVKM. CDR3 in amino acids: CASRKTNGGTQYF. The CDR3, as DNA: TGTGCCAGCAGAAAAACCAATGGGGGTACGCAGTATTTT.

For the CDR3, the DNA is TGTGCCAGCAGGCTGGGGCGTAGCGGGTTATATGAGCAGTTCTTC. Its protein product is CASRLGRSGLYEQFF. V usage is TRBV5-6 and J usage is TRBJ2-1, with 7 positions matching TRBD2. The junction had 13 bases not matched to a gene; V was cut back by 5 bases and J by 8 bases. The CDR3 extends over 15 amino acids. Germline V gives CDR1 SGHDT, CDR2 YYEEEE.

This clonotype was recorded many times. V gene TRBV18 combines with J gene TRBJ1-1; D call uncertain. There are 14 residues in the CDR3. Germline V gene data show CDR1 as KGHSH and CDR2 as LQKENI. V was clipped by 1 base and J by 3 bases, with 9 bases between them. CDR3 nucleotide sequence: TGTGCCAGCTCACCACGAGGGCAGGACACTGAAGCTTTCTTT. This sequence encodes CASSPRGQDTEAFF.

This clonotype showed up many times. The CDR3 sequence is CASSPVGGTNYGYTF. CDR3 DNA: TGTGCCAGCAGCCCAGTGGGCGGAACTAACTATGGCTACACCTTC. V and J are TRBV7-2 and TRBJ1-2, with unresolved D. The CDR3 consists of 15 residues. Trimming cost V 5 bases and J 0 bases, with 13 bases left between them. CDR1 is SGHTA, CDR2 FQGNSA, per germline. The full variable domain, rest sourced from reference TRBV7-2 and TRBJ1-2, is GAGVSQSPSNKVTEKGKDVELRCDPISGHTALYWYRQSLGQGLEFLIYFQGNSAPDKSGLPSDRFSAERTGGSVSTLTIQRTQQEDSAVYLCASSPVGGTNYGYTFGSGTRLTVV.

This clonotype was seen once. This chain connects TRBV20-1 to TRBJ2-1; TRBD2 matches at 7 bases. This CDR3 is built from 16 residues. Trimming took 0 bases from V and 0 from J; bases not matched to a gene: 5. Germline V CDR1 and CDR2: DFQATT, SNEGSKA (reference sequence). The CDR3 DNA is TGCAGTGCTAGAGATCCGGGAGGAACCTCCTACAATGAGCAGTTCTTC. Its translation: CSARDPGGTSYNEQFF.

This clonotype was detected a few times. The rearrangement links TRBV5-1 to TRBJ1-2, with D possibly TRBD1 on 5 matching bases. V gave up 4 bases and J gave up 5 bases, with 9 bases separating them. CDR1 is SGHRS, CDR2 YFSETQ, per germline. The CDR3 runs 12 residues. CDR3 protein: CASSRGEYGYTF. As DNA, the CDR3 is TGCGCCAGCAGCCGGGGGGAATATGGCTACACCTTC.

In this sample, this clonotype turned up a few times. Written as DNA, the CDR3 is TGTGCCAGTTCGACAGCTGAATATGGCTACACCTTC. The encoded protein is CASSTAEYGYTF. This chain uses TRBV10-3 with TRBJ1-2, with TRBD1 as a possible D gene (5 bases). The CDR3 loop spans 12 amino acids. Trimming pared 10 bases from V and 5 bases from J, leaving 14 bases between. The germline V gene encodes CDR1 ENHRY and CDR2 SYGVKD.

This clonotype has just a few counts. J is TRBJ1-1 and V is TRBV19; D is ambiguous. The CDR3 is made up of 11 amino acids. The germline V gene has CDR1 LNHDA and CDR2 SQIVND (reference sequence). The germline V and J ends were trimmed by 7 bases and 10 bases, with 13 bases remaining between them. The CDR3 protein is CASTPGAGAFF. DNA of the CDR3: TGTGCCAGTACCCCCGGTGCGGGAGCTTTCTTT. Complete variable domain (other parts from reference TRBV19 and TRBJ1-1): DGGITQSPKYLFRKEGQNVTLSCEQNLNHDAMYWYRQDPGQGLRLIYYSQIVNDFQKGDIAEGYSVSREKKESFPLTVTSAQKNPTAFYLCASTPGAGAFFGQGTRLTVV.

This clonotype came up once. This sequence joins TRBV7-2 and TRBJ2-5; 7 bases match TRBD2. The CDR3 has 14 residues. J lost 6 bases, V lost 4 bases, and 8 bases had no gene match. Germline V CDR1 and CDR2: SGHTA, FQGNSA. Here the CDR3 reads CASSYGRSQQTQYF. CDR3 nucleotides: TGTGCCAGCAGCTACGGGAGGTCACAACAGACCCAGTACTTC.

The genes are TRBV6-5 and TRBJ2-5; perhaps TRBD1 as D (5 bases). The CDR3 sequence is 14 residues long. CDR1 and CDR2 (germline): MNHEY, SVGAGI. V gave up 6 bases and J gave up 2 bases, with 13 bases separating them. The CDR3 sequence is CASRRTGDQETQYF. CDR3 DNA sequence: TGTGCCAGCAGAAGAACAGGAGATCAAGAGACCCAGTACTTC.

This clonotype showed up just a few times. The rearrangement joins TRBV29-1 to TRBJ1-2; 8 bases are shared with TRBD1. The CDR3 length is 11 residues. Germline CDR1 reads SQVTM; CDR2 reads ANQGSEA. V was pared by 7 bases and J by 7 bases, with 5 bases of the junction left unmatched. CDR3 coding DNA: TGCAGCGCTGGACAGGGTGGTGGCTACACCTTC. Translation gives CSAGQGGGYTF.

This clonotype turned up a few times. The V call is TRBV6-2 or TRBV6-3, the J call TRBJ2-3, with a tentative D call TRBD2 (5 bases). CDR1 and CDR2 (germline): MNHEY, SVGEGT. The ends were cut back, 5 bases at V and 0 bases at J, with 15 bases in the middle. The CDR3 is made up of 16 amino acids. CDR3 in DNA: TGTGCCAGCAGTCAGCTGGGGAGAGGGAGCACAGATACGCAGTATTTT. It codes for CASSQLGRGSTDTQYF.

This clonotype was observed many times. This rearrangement joins TRBV5-1 to TRBJ1-1, with no clear D. Per germline, CDR1 SGHRS and CDR2 YFSETQ. The CDR3 has 17 amino acids. Trimming took off 0 bases at V and 4 bases at J, with 19 bases between the two ends. CDR3 sequence (DNA): TGCGCCAGCAGCTTGGCTTCCGGACCAACTTTCAGCACTGAAGCTTTCTTT. Residues: CASSLASGPTFSTEAFF. The full variable domain, rest sourced from reference TRBV5-1 and TRBJ1-1, is KAGVTQTPRYLIKTRGQQVTLSCSPISGHRSVSWYQQTPGQGLQFLFEYFSETQRNKGNFPGRFSGRQFSNSRSEMNVSTLELGDSALYLCASSLASGPTFSTEAFFGQGTRLTVV.

Remarks on this clonotype: A much larger clone sits a single nucleotide away, making a read error possible. This chain joins TRBV7-2 and TRBJ2-6; tentative D call: TRBD1 (5 bases). Germline V gene data show CDR1 as SGHTA and CDR2 as FQGNSA. The CDR3 has 16 residues. CDR3 loop: CASSLVASSGATVLTF. CDR3 in DNA: TGTGCCAGCAGCTTAGTGGCCTCCTCTGGGGCCACCGTCCTGACTTTC.

J is TRBJ2-3 and V is TRBV19; D is tentatively TRBD1 or TRBD2 (5 bases each). The germline V gene encodes CDR1 LNHDA and CDR2 SQIVND (reference sequence). The CDR3 consists of 14 residues. The V gene lost 5 bases and the J gene lost 2 bases, with 11 bases spanning the gap. CDR3 amino acids: CASSFPGTTDTQYF. CDR3 sequence (DNA): TGTGCCAGTAGTTTCCCCGGGACCACAGATACGCAGTATTTT.

Many counts were recorded for this clonotype. The genes are TRBV12-3 or TRBV12-4 and TRBJ1-2; D might be TRBD1 (5 bases). The CDR3 has 14 residues. V gave up 2 bases and J gave up 5 bases, with 12 bases separating them. CDR3 nucleotide sequence: TGTGCCAGCAGTTTACTCCCAGGGAGTTATGGCTACACCTTC. It yields the protein CASSLLPGSYGYTF.

At least ten counts were recorded for this clonotype. J is TRBJ2-5 and V is TRBV7-8, with TRBD2 as a possible D gene (5 bases). Per the germline V gene, CDR1 is SGHVS and CDR2 is FQNEAQ. The CDR3 is made up of 15 amino acids. V lost 3 bases and J lost 2, with 13 bases in between. CDR3 DNA sequence: TGTGCCAGCAGCTTTGGAGGCATCCAGCAAGAGACCCAGTACTTC. This encodes CASSFGGIQQETQYF.

There are a few counts of this clonotype. This rearrangement joins TRBV24-1 to TRBJ2-3; D remains unclear. The germline V gene encodes CDR1 KGHDR and CDR2 SFDVKD. V lost 0 bases, J lost 0 bases, and 12 bases lay in between. The CDR3 totals 17 residues. CDR3 loop: CATSDLRSQTSTDTQYF. The DNA for the CDR3 is TGTGCCACCAGTGATTTGAGGTCCCAGACGAGCACAGATACGCAGTATTTT.